This TCR beta chain appears in the sequencing data of a study of response to subunit inactivated influenza vaccine (dated by TCRdb to about 2018). Regarding the complete study: The study used deep quantitative T cell receptor repertoire profiling to track responses to a trivalent subunit inactivated influenza vaccine. Paper-wide results and their limitations: It was suggested by the authors that each seasonal influenza vaccination may recruit only a limited number of new T cells.

In this sample, this clonotype turned up many times. Its antigen specificity is not known. Per-base quality was not reported, and no clone a single base away is much larger than it. The library was generated by RT-PCR. Reads for this sample came from an Illumina HiSeq 2500. The public reads were reanalyzed by TCRdb: fastp trimming at Q25, MiXCR alignment, in-frame beta chains only. Under each unique CDR3 protein, matching rows form one entry showing the most common genes and DNA. This sample is represented by 550,000 to 650,000 distinct CDR3 sequences; about 12% of them were singletons. Of the sample, 9.5% to 13% falls within the top ten clones. From a lookup of the germline V gene (reference sequence), CDR1 and CDR2 are DFQATT and SNEGSKA. Unmatched junction bases come to 4, with V trimmed by 7 bases and J by 13 bases. The CDR3 has 10 amino acids, counting the end cysteine and phenylalanine. Just the 30-base CDR3 DNA is kept, in frame starting at base 1.

The specimen was PBMCs from blood, collected on the day of vaccination. The sequence joins TRBV20-1 to TRBJ2-1; TRBD2 fits 10 bases in the junction. The TCR was taken from a man aged 50 to 59 who received an inactivated influenza vaccine. Donor details come from another sample of the same person, matched by shared clones. The DNA sequence is TGCAGTGTCAAGCGGGAGGGCCAGTTCTTC. This encodes CSVKREGQFF.